This T cell receptor (beta chain) is drawn from a study of PD-L1 blockade in urothelial cancer. Libraries were prepared by immunoSEQ multiplex PCR; TCRdb keeps only in-frame clonotypes and omits some of them. The sample contains 53,000 or so clones, approximately 84% of which appear only once. The CDR3 length is 16 residues. Per germline, CDR1 LNHDA and CDR2 SQIVND (reference sequence). V was trimmed by 3 bases and J by 0 bases, leaving 12 bases between them. This chain connects TRBV19 to TRBJ1-3; D unresolved. The sample here was PBMCs, taken around atezolizumab (anti-PD-L1) treatment. This sequence originates from a man between 60 and 75 years old with urothelial cancer. The CDR3 DNA reads TGTGCCAGTAGTATCCTCCCGACGGGCTCTGGAAACACCATATATTTT. Residues: CASSILPTGSGNTIYF. Together with reference TRBV19 and TRBJ1-3, the CDR3 gives the full variable domain: DGGITQSPKYLFRKEGQNVTLSCEQNLNHDAMYWYRQDPGQGLRLIYYSQIVNDFQKGDIAEGYSVSREKKESFPLTVTSAQKNPTAFYLCASSILPTGSGNTIYFGEGSWLTVV.